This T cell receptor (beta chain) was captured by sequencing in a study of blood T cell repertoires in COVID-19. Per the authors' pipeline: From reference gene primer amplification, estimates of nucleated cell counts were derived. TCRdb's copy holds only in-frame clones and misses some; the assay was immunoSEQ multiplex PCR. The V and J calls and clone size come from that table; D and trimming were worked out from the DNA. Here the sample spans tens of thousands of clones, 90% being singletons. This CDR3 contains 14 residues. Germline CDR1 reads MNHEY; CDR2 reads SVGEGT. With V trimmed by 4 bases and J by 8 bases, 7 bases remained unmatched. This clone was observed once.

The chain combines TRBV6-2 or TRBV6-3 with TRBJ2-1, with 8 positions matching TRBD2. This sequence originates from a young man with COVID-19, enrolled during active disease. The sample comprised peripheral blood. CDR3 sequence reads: CASSSGGSVDEQFF. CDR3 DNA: TGTGCCAGCAGTTCGGGGGGGTCTGTGGATGAGCAGTTCTTC.